The 8 T cell receptor beta chains below were found in one sample sequenced in a study of T cell repertoires in cytomegalovirus infection. No antigen has been identified for these receptors. Using its own MiXCR run on the reads, TCRdb lists one record per CDR3 protein. The sample includes fewer than 900,000 distinct CDR3 sequences, 25% to 30% of them seen just once. This sample comprised cultured CD8+ T cells from PBMCs, obtained from culture after CMV antigen stimulation. Every receptor here comes from a human donor in good health (CMV status not recorded). Some clones in this sample may be carry-over from other donors' samples.

This clonotype came up many times. The chain carries TRBV7-8 and TRBJ2-7; possibly TRBD1 for D (6 bases). This CDR3 comprises 15 residues. Trimming shortened V by 1 base and J by 2 bases, and 12 bases separated the two germline ends. From germline, CDR1 is SGHVS and CDR2 FQNEAQ. The CDR3 DNA reads as TGTGCCAGCAGCTTAGTTTCAGGGGTCCCCTACGAGCAGTACTTC. Translation gives CASSLVSGVPYEQYF.

CDR3 in amino acids: CAIRGQDDGYTF. In DNA, the CDR3 is TGTGCCATCAGGGGACAGGACGATGGCTACACCTTC. V usage is TRBV10-3 and J usage is TRBJ1-2, with 8 nucleotides matching TRBD1. This CDR3 is built from 12 residues. In germline, CDR1 is ENHRY, CDR2 SYGVKD. V gave up 6 bases and J gave up 6 bases; unmatched junction bases: 3.

This clonotype was found a few times. V gene TRBV5-4 combines with J gene TRBJ2-1, with D tentatively TRBD2 (6 bases). The CDR3 runs to 17 residues. V was clipped by 3 bases and J by 0 bases, with 16 bases between them. From germline, CDR1 is SGHNT and CDR2 YYREEE (reference sequence). CDR3: CASSYVEGRSSYNEQFF. CDR3 DNA: TGTGCCAGCAGCTACGTGGAGGGTAGGAGCTCCTACAATGAGCAGTTCTTC.

The rearrangement uses TRBV15 and TRBJ1-2; D not resolved. CDR1 and CDR2 (germline): LNHNV, YYDKDF (reference sequence). V lost 0 bases, J lost 1 base, and 6 bases lay in between. This CDR3 is built from 14 residues. DNA of the CDR3: TGTGCCACCAGCAGAGAACGGGTTAACTATGGCTACACCTTC. Its translation is CATSRERVNYGYTF. The variable domain in full, with the rest retrieved from reference TRBV15 and TRBJ1-2, is DAMVIQNPRYQVTQFGKPVTLSCSQTLNHNVMYWYQQKSSQAPKLLFHYYDKDFNNEADTPDNFQSRRPNTSFCFLDIRSPGLGDTAMYLCATSRERVNYGYTFGSGTRLTVV.

This clonotype showed up just a few times. The rearrangement uses TRBV27 and TRBJ2-1; 9 bases match TRBD2. The length of the CDR3 is 14 residues. V was pared by 4 bases and J by 4 bases, with 2 bases of the junction left unmatched. Per the germline V gene, CDR1 is MNHEY and CDR2 is SMNVEV (reference sequence). CDR3 loop: CASSSLAGYNEQFF. The CDR3 bases are TGTGCCAGCAGTTCCCTAGCGGGGTACAATGAGCAGTTCTTC.

CDR3 loop: CASTRGALSSYNEQFF. For the CDR3, the DNA is TGTGCCAGCACTCGGGGGGCCCTAAGCTCCTACAATGAGCAGTTCTTC. The chain uses TRBV12-3 or TRBV12-4 and TRBJ2-1, with D possibly matching TRBD2 (7 bases). Between the trimmed V and J ends, which lost 7 bases and 0 bases, there was a span of 16 bases. This CDR3 spans 16 amino acids.

This clonotype was counted between two and nine times. The chain combines TRBV27 with TRBJ1-3; D might be TRBD1 (6 bases). The V end was cut by 4 bases, the J end by 2 bases, with 12 bases between. This CDR3 is 15 amino acids long. Germline values: CDR1 MNHEY, CDR2 SMNVEV (reference sequence). The CDR3 nucleotides read TGTGCCAGCAGTTCCATTACAGGGCCTGGAAACACCATATATTTT. Translated, it gives CASSSITGPGNTIYF.

A note on this clonotype: With a much larger clone just one base away, this may be a read error. The chain employs TRBV7-8 and TRBJ2-3; D is perhaps TRBD1 or TRBD2 (5 bases each). The CDR3 runs 15 residues. Germline lookup yields CDR1 SGHVS and CDR2 FQNEAQ. Between the trimmed V and J ends, which lost 8 bases and 4 bases, there was a span of 19 bases. This CDR3 is CASGTPGRGADTQYF. The CDR3 DNA reads as TGTGCCAGCGGCACCCCGGGTCGAGGGGCAGATACGCAGTATTTT.